Below are 18 T cell receptor beta chains sequenced from a single sample in a study of OX40 agonist ivuxolimab in advanced cancers. Data came from immunoSEQ multiplex PCR; TCRdb stores just in-frame clones and leaves some out. The profile shows approximately 81,000 clones, 85% to 90% of them singletons. Specimen: CD4+ or CD8+ T cells sorted from blood, collected in a trial of the OX40 agonist ivuxolimab. The receptors originated from an adult with an advanced solid tumor such as melanoma, head and neck, liver or kidney cancer.

V and J are TRBV9 and TRBJ1-4; D call uncertain. Trimming removed 4 bases from V and 8 bases from J, with 15 bases in between. CDR3 size: 14 residues. Per the germline V gene, CDR1 is SGDLS and CDR2 is YYNGEE. The CDR3 here is CASSPTWDGEKLFF. Written as DNA, the CDR3 is TGTGCCAGCAGCCCCACTTGGGATGGGGAAAAACTGTTTTTT.

The genes are TRBV5-8 and TRBJ2-5, with 7 bases identical to TRBD2. The V segment lost 4 bases and the J segment 5 bases; nucleotides outside the gene matches: 11. The CDR3 runs 15 residues. The germline gives CDR1 SGHTS, CDR2 YDEGEE. The CDR3 DNA is TGTGCCAGCAGCCGTGGGGGGGGTGGATCGGAGACCCAGTACTTC. Protein: CASSRGGGGSETQYF.

CDR3 in amino acids: CASSLQGTYGYTF. The CDR3 bases are TGTGCCAGCAGCTTACAGGGAACCTATGGCTACACCTTC. The chain couples TRBV9 to TRBJ1-2, with D tentatively TRBD1 (6 bases). Germline-derived CDR1 and CDR2 are SGDLS and YYNGEE. Trimming took 4 bases from V and 4 from J, leaving 11 bases between them. The CDR3 loop spans 13 amino acids.

The V gene is TRBV7-9, the J gene TRBJ2-5; D might be TRBD1 (6 bases). V was cut by 2 bases and J by 2 bases, with 12 bases left in between. The CDR3 is 15 amino acids. Germline lookup yields CDR1 SEHNR and CDR2 FQNEAQ (reference sequence). CDR3 residues: CASSLREGQQETQYF. The CDR3 DNA reads TGTGCCAGCAGCTTAAGGGAAGGACAGCAAGAGACCCAGTACTTC.

In regard to this clone: At the DNA level, this CDR3 is encoded by other sequences in the same sample as well. This CDR3 is CASSPIATNEKLFF. In nucleotides, the CDR3 is TGTGCCAGCTCCCCCATTGCAACTAATGAAAAACTGTTTTTT. The chain uses TRBV18 and TRBJ1-4; D unclear. Trimming cost V 6 bases and J 0 bases, with 8 bases left between them. Germline CDR1 reads KGHSH; CDR2 reads LQKENI. This CDR3 comprises 14 residues.

The genes are TRBV7-3 and TRBJ2-7; 12 bases align to TRBD2. Germline V gives CDR1 SGHTA, CDR2 FQGTGA. V trimming: 5 bases; J trimming: 5 bases; junction bases outside the gene matches: 7. The CDR3 has 15 amino acids. The chain's CDR3 is CASSTGLAGTHEQYF. The DNA for the CDR3 is TGTGCCAGCAGCACGGGACTAGCGGGCACCCACGAGCAGTACTTC.

This clone was detected only once. This rearrangement joins TRBV4-1 to TRBJ2-7; 7 bases fit TRBD1. Germline V CDR1 and CDR2: MGHRA, YSYEKL. The trim removed 1 base at V and 4 bases at J, leaving 10 bases unmatched. There are 16 residues in the CDR3. The CDR3 is CASSQGKGQGVYEQYF. In DNA, the CDR3 is TGCGCCAGCAGCCAAGGTAAAGGCCAGGGGGTATACGAGCAGTACTTC.

The genes are TRBV19 and TRBJ2-3, with 7 bases aligning to TRBD2. This CDR3 is 15 amino acids long. Looked up from germline, CDR1 is LNHDA and CDR2 is SQIVND (reference sequence). V was pared by 1 base and J by 4 bases, with 5 bases of the junction left unmatched. The CDR3 DNA is TGTGCCAGTAGTATAGCGGGGGGATACGCAGATACGCAGTATTTT. It is translated as CASSIAGGYADTQYF.

The CDR3 is CASSETGYQPQHF. The CDR3 bases are TGTGCCAGCAGCGAAACAGGGTATCAGCCCCAGCATTTT. The V gene is TRBV9, the J gene TRBJ1-5; a weak D match, TRBD1 (6 bases). This CDR3 contains 13 residues. The V gene lost 3 bases and the J gene lost 5 bases, with 9 bases spanning the gap. CDR1 is SGDLS and CDR2 is YYNGEE in the germline V gene.

V and J are TRBV6-1 and TRBJ1-2; TRBD1 agrees at 7 bases. The CDR3 covers 15 residues. V shed 4 bases and J 6 bases; nucleotides not matched to a gene: 11. The germline CDR1 and CDR2 sequences are MNHNS and SASEGT. This CDR3 is CASSVPTGVVDGYTF. The CDR3 DNA sequence: TGTGCCAGCAGTGTCCCTACAGGGGTGGTAGATGGCTACACCTTC.

V and J are TRBV2 and TRBJ1-1, with D tentatively TRBD1 (6 bases). Trimming shortened V by 4 bases and J by 3 bases, and 12 bases separated the two germline ends. Germline assignment: CDR1 SNHLY and CDR2 FYNNEI. The CDR3 is 14 residues long. The DNA of the CDR3 is TGTGCCAGCAGTGTCGGGAGGGGGGACACTGAAGCTTTCTTT. Amino acids: CASSVGRGDTEAFF.

The chain couples TRBV18 to TRBJ1-1, with a weak D call TRBD1 (5 bases). The length of the CDR3 is 13 residues. The V end was cut by 6 bases, the J end by 6 bases, with 14 bases between. Germline V CDR1 and CDR2: KGHSH, LQKENI. The CDR3 here is CASSTRQGPEAFF. Written as DNA, the CDR3 is TGTGCCAGCTCGACGCGCCAGGGACCTGAAGCTTTCTTT.

The chain is built from TRBV4-2 and TRBJ2-1, with D possibly called TRBD1 or TRBD2 (6 bases each). The V and J ends lost 1 base and 0 bases respectively, with 25 bases between them. CDR3 length: 21 residues. In germline, CDR1 is LGHNA, CDR2 YNFKEQ. The CDR3 region has the DNA TGTGCCAGCAGCCAAGGGGTCGGGTTAGTGGGGGGCGCCTCCTCCTACAATGAGCAGTTCTTC. Protein sequence: CASSQGVGLVGGASSYNEQFF.

The rearrangement links TRBV6-1 to TRBJ2-7; D might be TRBD2 (6 bases). The CDR3 extends over 12 amino acids. The germline CDR1 and CDR2 sequences are MNHNS and SASEGT. Trimming shortened V by 5 bases and J by 9 bases, and 14 bases separated the two germline ends. CDR3 bases: TGTGCCAGCAGTTCCGGGAGAGGTTGGCAGTACTTC. Encoded protein: CASSSGRGWQYF.

The chain is built from TRBV7-2 and TRBJ2-3; D is undetermined. The germline V and J ends were trimmed by 3 bases and 1 base, with 8 bases remaining between them. The CDR3 is made up of 14 amino acids. The germline V gene has CDR1 SGHTA and CDR2 FQGNSA. The CDR3 loop reads CASSFFTGTDTQYF. DNA of the CDR3: TGTGCCAGCAGCTTCTTTACGGGCACAGATACGCAGTATTTT.

The chain employs TRBV25-1 and TRBJ2-5; D is uncertain. Per the germline V gene, CDR1 is MGHDK and CDR2 is SYGVNS. V was trimmed by 3 bases and J by 4 bases, leaving 12 bases between them. CDR3 size: 14 residues. The CDR3 region is CASSDVGKGETQYF. DNA of the CDR3: TGTGCCAGCAGTGATGTAGGGAAAGGAGAGACCCAGTACTTC.

The V gene is TRBV7-9, the J gene TRBJ1-2; 7 bases are a match to TRBD1. V was pared by 5 bases and J by 3 bases, with 9 bases of the junction left unmatched. The CDR3 is 15 amino acids. Germline V gives CDR1 SEHNR, CDR2 FQNEAQ (reference sequence). The chain's CDR3 is CASSASGQTDYGYTF. Here the CDR3 DNA reads TGTGCCAGCAGCGCCTCGGGACAGACAGACTATGGCTACACCTTC.

This chain's CDR3 is CASSRGLSLNTEAFF. The CDR3 DNA sequence: TGTGCCAGCAGCCGCGGGCTCTCCTTGAACACTGAAGCTTTCTTT. The chain employs TRBV6-5 and TRBJ1-1; D uncertain. Trimming removed 6 bases from V and 0 bases from J, with 14 bases in between. The germline V gene encodes CDR1 MNHEY and CDR2 SVGAGI. The CDR3 runs to 15 residues.